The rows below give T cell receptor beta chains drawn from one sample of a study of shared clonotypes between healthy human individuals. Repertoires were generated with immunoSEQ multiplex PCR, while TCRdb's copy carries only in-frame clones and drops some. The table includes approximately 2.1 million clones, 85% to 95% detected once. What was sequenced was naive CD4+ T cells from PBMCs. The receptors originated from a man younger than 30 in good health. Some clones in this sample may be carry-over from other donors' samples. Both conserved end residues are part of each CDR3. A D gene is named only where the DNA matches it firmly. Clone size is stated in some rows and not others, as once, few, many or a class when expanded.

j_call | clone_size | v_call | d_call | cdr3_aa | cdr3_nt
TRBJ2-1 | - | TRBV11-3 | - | CASSLDTGHSYNEQFF | TGTGCCAGCAGCTTAGATACAGGTCACTCCTACAATGAGCAGTTCTTC
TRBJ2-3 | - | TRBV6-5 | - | CASNYGGTQYF | TGTGCCAGCAATTACGGAGGTACGCAGTATTTT
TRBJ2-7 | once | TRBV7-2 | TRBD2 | CASSTAGLAGEEQYF | TGTGCCAGCAGCACCGCGGGACTAGCGGGAGAGGAGCAGTACTTC
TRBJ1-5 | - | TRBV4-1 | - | CASSRGGGNQPQHF | TGCGCCAGCAGCCGGGGAGGGGGCAATCAGCCCCAGCATTTT
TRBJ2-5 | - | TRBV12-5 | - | CASGLGPGVETQYF | TGTGCTAGTGGTTTGGGCCCAGGGGTGGAGACCCAGTACTTC
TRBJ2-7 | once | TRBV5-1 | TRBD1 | CASSLYRDSTYEQYF | TGCGCCAGCAGCTTGTACCGGGACAGCACCTACGAGCAGTACTTC
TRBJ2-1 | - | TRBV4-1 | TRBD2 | CASSRGGTSGYGNEQFF | TGCGCCAGCAGCCGGGGGGGGACTAGCGGGTACGGGAATGAGCAGTTCTTC
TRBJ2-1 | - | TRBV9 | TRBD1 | CASSVGDRGGYNEQFF | TGTGCCAGCAGCGTAGGGGACAGGGGCGGCTACAATGAGCAGTTCTTC
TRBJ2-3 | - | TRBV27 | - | CASIPPGTDTQYF | TGTGCCAGCATACCCCCGGGCACAGATACGCAGTATTTT
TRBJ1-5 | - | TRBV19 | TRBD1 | CASSNWDRGLGAQPQHF | TGTGCCAGTAGTAACTGGGACAGGGGACTCGGTGCTCAGCCCCAGCATTTT
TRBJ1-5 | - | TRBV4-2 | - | CASSQDRVSNQPQHF | TGTGCCAGCAGCCAAGACAGGGTTAGCAATCAGCCCCAGCATTTT
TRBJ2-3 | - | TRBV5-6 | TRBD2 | CASSFSPGGGGTDTQYF | TGTGCCAGCAGCTTCTCCCCGGGAGGGGGGGGCACAGATACGCAGTATTTT
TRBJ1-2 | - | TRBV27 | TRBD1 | CASRQTGGYGYTF | TGTGCCAGCAGACAGACAGGGGGCTATGGCTACACCTTC
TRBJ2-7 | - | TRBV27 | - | CASRSRYEQYF | TGTGCCAGCAGGTCTCGCTACGAGCAGTACTTC
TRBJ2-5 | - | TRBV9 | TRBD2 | CASSSKLAGGGETQYF | TGTGCCAGCAGCTCAAAACTAGCGGGAGGAGGAGAGACCCAGTACTTC
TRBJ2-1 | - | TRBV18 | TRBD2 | CASSIGLAGDNEQFF | TGTGCCAGCTCAATCGGACTAGCGGGGGACAATGAGCAGTTCTTC
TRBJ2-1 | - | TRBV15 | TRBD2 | CATSNPRGVSYNEQFF | TGTGCCACCAGCAACCCCCGGGGGGTATCCTACAATGAGCAGTTCTTC
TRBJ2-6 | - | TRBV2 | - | CASADRGTGANVLTF | TGTGCCAGCGCGGACCGGGGAACTGGGGCCAACGTCCTGACTTTC
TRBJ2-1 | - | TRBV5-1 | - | CASSLVGGNEQFF | TGCGCCAGCAGCTTGGTAGGGGGCAATGAGCAGTTCTTC
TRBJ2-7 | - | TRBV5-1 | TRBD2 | CASSLDMTSGSPYEQYF | TGCGCCAGCAGCTTGGACATGACTAGCGGGAGCCCCTACGAGCAGTACTTC
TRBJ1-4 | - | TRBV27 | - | CASSRRSNEKLFF | TGTGCCAGCAGCCGACGCAGCAATGAAAAACTGTTTTTT
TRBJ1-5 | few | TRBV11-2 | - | CASSLEAPQPQHF | TGTGCCAGCAGCTTAGAGGCCCCTCAGCCCCAGCATTTT
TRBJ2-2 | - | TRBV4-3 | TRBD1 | CASSQVGQGAGYTGELFF | TGCGCCAGCAGCCAAGTGGGACAGGGGGCGGGATACACCGGGGAGCTGTTTTTT
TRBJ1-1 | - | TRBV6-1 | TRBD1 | CATYTLGGGNTEAFF | TGTGCCACCTATACCTTGGGAGGGGGCAACACTGAAGCTTTCTTT
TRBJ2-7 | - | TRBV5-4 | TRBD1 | CASSLRDRGREQYF | TGTGCCAGCAGCTTGCGGGACAGGGGGCGCGAGCAGTACTTC
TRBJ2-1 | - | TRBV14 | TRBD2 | CASSLVGLAGYNEQFF | TGTGCCAGCAGCCTCGTAGGACTAGCGGGATACAATGAGCAGTTCTTC
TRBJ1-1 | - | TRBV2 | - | CASGGEYFGEAFF | TGTGCCAGCGGGGGTGAGTATTTTGGTGAAGCTTTCTTT
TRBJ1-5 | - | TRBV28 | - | CASSKLGTLYSNQPQHF | TGTGCCAGCAGTAAACTAGGGACATTATATAGCAATCAGCCCCAGCATTTT
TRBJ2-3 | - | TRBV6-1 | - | CASSRSTDTQYF | TGTGCCAGCAGCAGAAGCACAGATACGCAGTATTTT
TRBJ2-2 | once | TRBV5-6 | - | CASSLVRVGNTGELFF | TGTGCCAGCAGCTTGGTTCGGGTGGGGAACACCGGGGAGCTGTTTTTT
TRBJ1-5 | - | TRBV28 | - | CASRFQGQGGGQPQHF | TGTGCCAGCAGATTCCAGGGGCAGGGAGGGGGACAGCCCCAGCATTTT
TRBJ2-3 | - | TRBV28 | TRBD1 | CASSLWSPTGPSSTDTQYF | TGTGCCAGCAGTTTATGGAGCCCGACAGGGCCATCTAGCACAGATACGCAGTATTTT
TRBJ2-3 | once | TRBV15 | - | CATSRGETGPGTQYF | TGTGCCACCAGCAGAGGCGAGACAGGTCCGGGCACGCAGTATTTT
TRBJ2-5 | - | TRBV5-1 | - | CASSLANGETQYF | TGCGCCAGCAGCTTGGCCAATGGGGAGACCCAGTACTTC
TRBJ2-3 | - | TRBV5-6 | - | CASSLGAGSSTDTQYF | TGTGCCAGCAGCTTGGGGGCAGGGTCAAGCACAGATACGCAGTATTTT
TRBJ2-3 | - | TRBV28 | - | CASREPNRVSDTQYF | TGTGCCAGCAGAGAACCTAACAGGGTGTCAGATACGCAGTATTTT
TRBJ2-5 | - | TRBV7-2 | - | CASGPPKGCKETQYF | TGTGCCAGCGGCCCCCCCAAGGGCTGCAAAGAGACCCAGTACTTC
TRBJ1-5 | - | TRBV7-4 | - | CASYGERANQPQHF | TGTGCCAGCTATGGGGAGCGGGCCAATCAGCCCCAGCATTTT
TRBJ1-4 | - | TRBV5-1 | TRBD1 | CASSLLGTVEEKLFF | TGCGCCAGCAGCTTGCTTGGGACAGTAGAAGAAAAACTGTTTTTT
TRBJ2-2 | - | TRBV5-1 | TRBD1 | CASRGPGQGDTGELFF | TGCGCCAGCAGGGGTCCGGGACAGGGGGACACCGGGGAGCTGTTTTTT
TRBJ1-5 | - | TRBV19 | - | CASSVLSGPGTQPQHF | TGTGCCAGTAGTGTTCTTTCCGGCCCGGGGACTCAGCCCCAGCATTTT
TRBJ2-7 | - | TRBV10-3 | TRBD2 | CAISGLAGFYEQYF | TGTGCCATCAGTGGACTAGCGGGATTCTACGAGCAGTACTTC
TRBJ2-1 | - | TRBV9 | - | CASSVAPSLGYNEQFF | TGTGCCAGCAGCGTAGCCCCATCCCTCGGCTACAATGAGCAGTTCTTC
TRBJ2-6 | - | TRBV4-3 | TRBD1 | CASSQRPSWTGGSGANVLTF | TGCGCCAGCAGCCAAAGACCCTCCTGGACAGGGGGTTCTGGGGCCAACGTCCTGACTTTC
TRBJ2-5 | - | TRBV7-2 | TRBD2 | CASSSLGLAGDQVTQYF | TGTGCCAGCAGCTCGCTGGGACTAGCGGGAGACCAAGTGACCCAGTACTTC
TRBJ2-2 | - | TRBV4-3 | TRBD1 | CASSQTAGGPRAGELFF | TGCGCCAGCAGCCAGACCGCAGGGGGCCCGAGGGCCGGGGAGCTGTTTTTT
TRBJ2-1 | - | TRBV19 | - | CASALRDGRYNEQFF | TGTGCCAGTGCCCTCAGGGACGGTAGGTACAATGAGCAGTTCTTC
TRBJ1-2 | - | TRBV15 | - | CATRQNSGHGYTF | TGTGCCACCAGACAAAATTCGGGGCATGGCTACACCTTC
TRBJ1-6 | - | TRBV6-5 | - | CASSLLGSRALHF | TGTGCCAGCAGCTTATTAGGGTCCAGGGCCCTCCACTTT
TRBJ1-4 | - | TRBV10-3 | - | CAISESGEKLFF | TGTGCCATCAGTGAATCAGGAGAAAAACTGTTTTTT
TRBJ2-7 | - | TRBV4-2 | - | CASSPGVVNEQYF | TGTGCCAGCAGCCCCGGGGTGGTTAACGAGCAGTACTTC
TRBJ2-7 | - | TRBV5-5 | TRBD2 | CASSLGLAGYYEQYF | TGTGCCAGCAGCTTGGGGCTAGCGGGGTACTACGAGCAGTACTTC